These T cell receptor beta chains were read from a single sample in a study of CD8+ T cells in alopecia areata. Some clones are missing from TCRdb's copy, which holds only in-frame ones; the method was immunoSEQ multiplex PCR. The sample carries about 190,000 clones, roughly three fifths recorded once. Sequenced here: CD4+ T cells sorted from blood, sampled at week 4, from a patient treated with tofacitinib. The receptors originated from a human donor with alopecia areata. CDR3s include the opening cysteine and the closing phenylalanine or tryptophan. Fields, in order: D gene, clone size, J gene, V gene, CDR3 length, CDR3 protein, CDR3 DNA. The D gene is left open where the match is weak. Clone size, where shown, is once, few, many, or a class for clones that have expanded.

d_call: TRBD1
clone_size: NA
j_call: TRBJ2-7
v_call: TRBV10-3
cdr3_length: 17
cdr3_aa: CAISDPGQGPNPYEQYF
cdr3_nt: TGTGCCATCAGTGACCCGGGACAGGGTCCCAACCCTTACGAGCAGTACTTC

d_call: TRBD2
clone_size: few
j_call: TRBJ2-1
v_call: TRBV29-1
cdr3_length: 14
cdr3_aa: CSVSGLSFYNEQFF
cdr3_nt: TGCAGCGTTTCGGGACTATCCTTCTACAATGAGCAGTTCTTC

d_call: NA
clone_size: NA
j_call: TRBJ2-3
v_call: TRBV30
cdr3_length: 14
cdr3_aa: CALKRGQRTDTQYF
cdr3_nt: TGTGCCCTCAAACGCGGGCAGCGCACAGATACGCAGTATTTT

d_call: TRBD2
clone_size: few
j_call: TRBJ2-3
v_call: TRBV4-2
cdr3_length: 17
cdr3_aa: CASSRARLAGNEYTQYF
cdr3_nt: TGTGCCAGCAGCCGAGCACGACTAGCGGGAAATGAGTATACGCAGTATTTT

d_call: TRBD1
clone_size: NA
j_call: TRBJ2-5
v_call: TRBV27
cdr3_length: 15
cdr3_aa: CASSTWTGLGETQYF
cdr3_nt: TGTGCCAGCAGTACGTGGACAGGGTTAGGGGAGACCCAGTACTTC

d_call: NA
clone_size: NA
j_call: TRBJ2-7
v_call: TRBV30
cdr3_length: 14
cdr3_aa: CAWSFGLEIYEQYF
cdr3_nt: TGTGCCTGGAGTTTCGGTCTAGAAATCTACGAGCAGTACTTC

d_call: NA
clone_size: NA
j_call: TRBJ2-2
v_call: TRBV30
cdr3_length: 12
cdr3_aa: CAWNRRTGELFF
cdr3_nt: TGTGCCTGGAATCGGCGAACCGGGGAGCTGTTTTTT

d_call: NA
clone_size: NA
j_call: TRBJ1-5
v_call: TRBV30
cdr3_length: 14
cdr3_aa: CAWGRGRSNQPQHF
cdr3_nt: TGTGCCTGGGGTAGGGGCAGGAGCAATCAGCCCCAGCATTTT

d_call: NA
clone_size: NA
j_call: TRBJ1-4
v_call: TRBV7-2
cdr3_length: 14
cdr3_aa: CASSFMTGNEKLFF
cdr3_nt: TGTGCCAGCAGCTTCATGACAGGAAATGAAAAACTGTTTTTT

d_call: TRBD1
clone_size: NA
j_call: TRBJ2-2
v_call: TRBV7-2
cdr3_length: 17
cdr3_aa: CASSLVGTGGYTGELFF
cdr3_nt: TGTGCCAGCAGCTTAGTTGGGACAGGGGGCTACACCGGGGAGCTGTTTTTT

d_call: NA
clone_size: NA
j_call: TRBJ1-2
v_call: TRBV19
cdr3_length: 11
cdr3_aa: CASSNRFGYTF
cdr3_nt: TGTGCCAGTAGTAACAGGTTTGGCTACACCTTC

d_call: NA
clone_size: NA
j_call: TRBJ2-1
v_call: TRBV30
cdr3_length: 16
cdr3_aa: CAWSVGGALPYNEQFF
cdr3_nt: TGTGCCTGGAGCGTGGGGGGGGCCCTTCCCTACAATGAGCAGTTCTTC

d_call: TRBD2
clone_size: few
j_call: TRBJ2-7
v_call: TRBV11-1
cdr3_length: 16
cdr3_aa: CASSPGLAGDFYEQYF
cdr3_nt: TGTGCCAGCAGCCCGGGACTAGCGGGAGACTTTTACGAGCAGTACTTC

d_call: NA
clone_size: NA
j_call: TRBJ2-3
v_call: TRBV6-4
cdr3_length: 13
cdr3_aa: CATKEEFTDTQYF
cdr3_nt: TGTGCCACCAAAGAGGAGTTCACAGATACGCAGTATTTT

d_call: TRBD1
clone_size: NA
j_call: TRBJ2-1
v_call: TRBV29-1
cdr3_length: 14
cdr3_aa: CSVTRDRLYNEQFF
cdr3_nt: TGCAGCGTTACCCGGGACAGGCTGTACAATGAGCAGTTCTTC

d_call: TRBD1
clone_size: NA
j_call: TRBJ2-7
v_call: TRBV29-1
cdr3_length: 15
cdr3_aa: CSVKYGTEGNYEQYF
cdr3_nt: TGCAGCGTTAAATACGGGACAGAGGGAAACTACGAGCAGTACTTC

d_call: NA
clone_size: NA
j_call: TRBJ1-5
v_call: TRBV2
cdr3_length: 15
cdr3_aa: CASTGGGDSNQPQHF
cdr3_nt: TGTGCCAGCACGGGGGGCGGGGATAGCAATCAGCCCCAGCATTTT

d_call: NA
clone_size: NA
j_call: TRBJ1-2
v_call: TRBV6-5
cdr3_length: 13
cdr3_aa: CASSYDSHYGYTF
cdr3_nt: TGTGCCAGCAGTTACGACAGTCACTATGGCTACACCTTC

d_call: NA
clone_size: NA
j_call: TRBJ2-2
v_call: TRBV11-2
cdr3_length: 12
cdr3_aa: CASSQRVRELFF
cdr3_nt: TGTGCCAGCAGCCAAAGGGTGAGGGAGCTGTTTTTT

d_call: TRBD2
clone_size: NA
j_call: TRBJ2-6
v_call: TRBV5-1
cdr3_length: 15
cdr3_aa: CASSLGLAAANVLTF
cdr3_nt: TGCGCCAGCAGCTTGGGTCTAGCGGCGGCCAACGTCCTGACTTTC

d_call: NA
clone_size: NA
j_call: TRBJ2-5
v_call: TRBV5-1
cdr3_length: 16
cdr3_aa: CASSRKPTGYQETQYF
cdr3_nt: TGCGCCAGCAGCCGCAAGCCGACAGGATACCAAGAGACCCAGTACTTC

d_call: NA
clone_size: NA
j_call: TRBJ2-1
v_call: TRBV29-1
cdr3_length: 14
cdr3_aa: CSVARSTAKNEQFF
cdr3_nt: TGCAGCGTGGCTCGGAGTACAGCGAAAAATGAGCAGTTCTTC

d_call: TRBD1
clone_size: few
j_call: TRBJ2-7
v_call: TRBV30
cdr3_length: 12
cdr3_aa: CAWSGQGHEQYF
cdr3_nt: TGTGCCTGGAGTGGACAGGGTCACGAGCAGTACTTC

d_call: NA
clone_size: few
j_call: TRBJ1-1
v_call: TRBV7-2
cdr3_length: 15
cdr3_aa: CASSLLLTANTEAFF
cdr3_nt: TGTGCCAGCAGCTTATTATTGACAGCAAACACTGAAGCTTTCTTT

d_call: TRBD2
clone_size: NA
j_call: TRBJ2-1
v_call: TRBV9
cdr3_length: 14
cdr3_aa: CASSQGLVRNEQFF
cdr3_nt: TGTGCCAGCAGCCAGGGACTAGTTCGCAATGAGCAGTTCTTC

d_call: TRBD1
clone_size: NA
j_call: TRBJ2-7
v_call: TRBV10-2
cdr3_length: 15
cdr3_aa: CASDWDSSNTYEQYF
cdr3_nt: TGCGCCAGCGATTGGGACAGCTCAAATACCTACGAGCAGTACTTC

d_call: TRBD1
clone_size: NA
j_call: TRBJ1-2
v_call: TRBV25-1
cdr3_length: 14
cdr3_aa: CASSGGTGPYGYTF
cdr3_nt: TGTGCCAGCAGTGGCGGGACAGGACCGTATGGCTACACCTTC

d_call: NA
clone_size: NA
j_call: TRBJ2-7
v_call: TRBV27
cdr3_length: 14
cdr3_aa: CASSLSLLSYEQYF
cdr3_nt: TGTGCCAGCAGTTTATCCCTACTTTCCTACGAGCAGTACTTC

d_call: NA
clone_size: NA
j_call: TRBJ1-1
v_call: TRBV7-2
cdr3_length: 12
cdr3_aa: CASSLDFSEAFF
cdr3_nt: TGTGCCAGCAGCCTGGACTTTAGTGAAGCTTTCTTT

d_call: NA
clone_size: NA
j_call: TRBJ2-7
v_call: TRBV7-2
cdr3_length: 13
cdr3_aa: CASSLQSQGEQYF
cdr3_nt: TGTGCCAGCAGCTTGCAGAGTCAAGGCGAGCAGTACTTC

d_call: NA
clone_size: NA
j_call: TRBJ2-6
v_call: TRBV18
cdr3_length: 17
cdr3_aa: CASSRGTPDSGANVLTF
cdr3_nt: TGTGCCAGCTCACGAGGGACACCTGACTCTGGGGCCAACGTCCTGACTTTC